One sample yielded the 9 T cell receptor beta chains listed below, sequenced in a study of blood T cells in healthy people across ages. Then a second PCR, running roughly 7 to 11 cycles, was carried out with a sample-barcoded 5' primer and a J-beta primer mix. Each CDR3 protein is one row after TCRdb ran MiXCR on the 5' RACE reads. The sample lists 1.8 million or so distinct CDR3 sequences, approximately 40% occurring once. Specimen: blood. The receptors shown here come from a human donor in good health.

The rearrangement uses TRBV12-3 or TRBV12-4 and TRBJ1-1; D not certain. The CDR3 length is 13 residues. V was trimmed by 6 bases and J by 1 base, leaving 9 bases between them. The CDR3 bases are TGTGCCAGCAGGCCCTATTCGAACACTGAAGCTTTCTTT. Amino acids: CASRPYSNTEAFF.

The chain couples TRBV18 to TRBJ2-7; perhaps TRBD1 as D (5 bases). Trimming removed 5 bases from V and 1 base from J, with 12 bases in between. Germline V gene sequence: CDR1 KGHSH, CDR2 LQKENI. This CDR3 comprises 14 residues. The CDR3 region has the DNA TGTGCCAGCTCATGCAGGGCAGTTTCCTACGAGCAGTACTTC. This translates into CASSCRAVSYEQYF. The full variable domain, its missing parts supplied by reference TRBV18 and TRBJ2-7, is NAGVMQNPRHLVRRRGQEARLRCSPMKGHSHVYWYRQLPEEGLKFMVYLQKENIIDESGMPKERFSAEFPKEGPSILRIQQVVRGDSAAYFCASSCRAVSYEQYFGPGTRLTVT.

The chain couples TRBV20-1 to TRBJ1-2; D might be TRBD1 (6 bases). This CDR3 comprises 13 residues. The germline gives CDR1 DFQATT, CDR2 SNEGSKA (reference sequence). Trimming removed 1 base from V and 5 bases from J, with 11 bases in between. This CDR3 is CSARANRDYGYTF. The CDR3 DNA sequence: TGCAGTGCTAGAGCCAACAGGGATTATGGCTACACCTTC.

The V gene is TRBV6-2 or TRBV6-3, the J gene TRBJ2-5; 7 positions agree with TRBD1. The CDR3 spans 14 residues. J lost 3 bases, V lost 7 bases, and 8 bases had no gene match. In germline, CDR1 is MNHEY, CDR2 SVGEGT. The CDR3 protein is CASTRGQIEETQYF. The CDR3 DNA sequence: TGTGCCAGCACCAGGGGACAGATAGAAGAGACCCAGTACTTC.

The chain has TRBV21-1 and TRBJ2-7; the table assigns TRBD1, which was not confirmed against the DNA. The J call may not be correct, given that the DNA end is closer to TRBJ2-5. TRBV21-1 is a recognized pseudogene. The CDR3 loop spans 18 amino acids. CDR3 sequence reads: CASSHGGVGQGMLETQYF. For the CDR3, the DNA is TGTGCCAGCAGCCATGGGGGGGTAGGACAGGGGATGTTGGAGACCCAGTACTTC.

This clonotype occurred a few times. This rearrangement joins TRBV2 to TRBJ1-5, with TRBD1 matching over 8 bases. Germline trimming cut 3 bases from V and 6 bases from J; bases unmatched to any gene: 4. The CDR3 runs 14 residues. Germline CDR1 is SNHLY and CDR2 is FYNNEI. CDR3 DNA: TGTGCCAGCAGTGATTGGCAGGGGGCTCAGCCCCAGCATTTT. Its protein product is CASSDWQGAQPQHF.

The V gene is TRBV7-6, the J gene TRBJ2-3; D remains unclear. The germline CDR1 and CDR2 sequences are SGHVS and FNYEAQ. The length of the CDR3 is 14 residues. The V gene lost 0 bases and the J gene lost 2 bases, with 6 bases spanning the gap. This CDR3 is CASSLAMITDTQYF. Here the CDR3 DNA reads TGTGCCAGCAGCTTAGCGATGATCACAGATACGCAGTATTTT.

Turning to this clonotype: At one boundary the junction diverges from the germline segment, which might be a read error. V is TRBV15 and J is TRBJ1-2, with D possibly TRBD1 on 5 matching bases. Germline lookup yields CDR1 LNHNV and CDR2 YYDKDF (reference sequence). This CDR3 is 17 amino acids long. CDR3 nucleotide sequence: TGTGCCGCCAGCAGAGATCTGGGACGGAGGGTTACCTATGGCTACACCTTC. Amino acids: CAASRDLGRRVTYGYTF.

The CDR3 spells CASSLGLAGGQQFF. The DNA for the CDR3 is TGTGCCAGCAGCTTAGGGCTAGCGGGGGGCCAGCAGTTCTTC. The chain employs TRBV7-2 and TRBJ2-1, with 11 bases fitting TRBD2. This CDR3 region has 14 residues. Germline V gives CDR1 SGHTA, CDR2 FQGNSA. With V trimmed by 1 base and J by 11 bases, 4 bases remained unmatched.